One and the same sample provided the 27 T cell receptor beta chains below, sequenced in a study of blood T cell repertoires in COVID-19. Profiled with immunoSEQ multiplex PCR; TCRdb holds only in-frame clones, not every one. The sample has 140,000 or so clones; over 75% are singletons. The specimen was peripheral blood. All receptors come from a man aged 50 or older with acute or convalescent COVID-19.

The CDR3 reads CASSRGTSSTDTQYF. CDR3 sequence (DNA): TGTGCCAGCAGCCGCGGGACTAGCAGCACAGATACGCAGTATTTT. The rearrangement links TRBV7-3 to TRBJ2-3, with 9 bases fitting TRBD2. Germline assignment: CDR1 SGHTA and CDR2 FQGTGA. This CDR3 comprises 15 residues. Losses at the gene ends were 5 bases for V and 0 bases for J; bases not matched to a gene: 3.

The genes are TRBV4-2 and TRBJ1-1; the D gene is possibly TRBD1 (6 bases). The V and J ends lost 5 bases and 0 bases respectively, with 7 bases between them. The CDR3 consists of 13 residues. CDR1 and CDR2 from the germline V gene are LGHNA and YNFKEQ. As DNA, the CDR3 is TGTGCCAGCAGCTACAGGGTGAACACTGAAGCTTTCTTT. This translates into CASSYRVNTEAFF.

The gene calls are TRBV2 and TRBJ2-5, with unresolved D. CDR1 is SNHLY, CDR2 FYNNEI, per germline. The CDR3 has 14 residues. Trimming took off 4 bases at V and 1 base at J, with 10 bases between the two ends. This CDR3 reads CASSASRGQETQYF. The CDR3 bases are TGTGCCAGCAGTGCATCGCGCGGCCAAGAGACCCAGTACTTC.

The rearrangement joins TRBV2 to TRBJ2-1; 12 bases agree with TRBD2. The J segment lost 1 base and the V segment lost 6 bases, leaving 7 bases of the junction unmatched. Germline CDR1 SNHLY, CDR2 FYNNEI. CDR3 size: 17 residues. The CDR3 region is CASRTSGSTGSYNEQFF. The CDR3 DNA reads as TGTGCCAGCAGGACTAGCGGGAGTACAGGGTCCTACAATGAGCAGTTCTTC.

The chain has TRBV29-1 and TRBJ1-4, with D unclear. V shed 1 base and J shed 4 bases, with 7 bases lying between them. CDR1 is SQVTM and CDR2 is ANQGSEA in the germline V gene. The CDR3 totals 13 residues. The CDR3 DNA sequence: TGCAGCGTTGAAGGAGGCGGTAATGAAAAACTGTTTTTT. Protein: CSVEGGGNEKLFF.

The sample holds a few counts of this clone. The chain recombines TRBV9 with TRBJ2-4; 9 bases match TRBD2. CDR1 and CDR2 (germline): SGDLS, YYNGEE. Germline trimming cut 4 bases from V and 6 bases from J; bases unmatched to any gene: 8. The CDR3 contains 15 residues. The chain's CDR3 is CASSPYSGGVNIQYF. CDR3 in DNA: TGTGCCAGCAGCCCCTATAGCGGGGGAGTAAACATTCAGTACTTC.

The rearrangement uses TRBV10-1 and TRBJ1-6; TRBD1 matches at 10 bases. The CDR3 consists of 15 residues. Germline V gene sequence: CDR1 WNHNN, CDR2 SYGVQD (reference sequence). Trimming removed 3 bases from V and 8 bases from J; junction bases left unmatched: 4. CDR3 nucleotides: TGCGCCAGCAGTGACCAGACAGGGGGCCATTCACCCCTCCACTTT. It encodes CASSDQTGGHSPLHF.

Concerning this clone: Within the sample, other DNA sequences also encode this same CDR3. This chain's CDR3 is CASSAGSSGNTIYF. The CDR3 region has the DNA TGTGCCAGCAGTGCGGGGTCCTCTGGAAACACCATATATTTT. This chain connects TRBV2 to TRBJ1-3; no firm D call. CDR3 length equals 14 residues. Germline values: CDR1 SNHLY, CDR2 FYNNEI. Trimming stripped 4 bases from V and 0 bases from J, with 7 bases between.

The genes are TRBV7-6 and TRBJ1-2; D remains ambiguous. V gave up 3 bases and J gave up 0 bases, with 5 bases separating them. This CDR3 is built from 13 residues. CDR1 and CDR2 from the germline V gene are SGHVS and FNYEAQ. CDR3 sequence reads: CASSFGPNYGYTF. The CDR3 coding sequence is TGTGCCAGCAGCTTTGGGCCTAACTATGGCTACACCTTC. The full variable domain, with the rest looked up from reference TRBV7-6 and TRBJ1-2, is GAGVSQSPRYKVTKRGQDVALRCDPISGHVSLYWYRQALGQGPEFLTYFNYEAQQDKSGLPNDRFSAERPEGSISTLTIQRTEQRDSAMYRCASSFGPNYGYTFGSGTRLTVV.

A few counts support this clone. The J gene is TRBJ2-5, the V gene TRBV12-3 or TRBV12-4, with D possibly TRBD2 on 5 matching bases. Between the trimmed V and J ends, which lost 8 bases and 5 bases, there was a span of 15 bases. The CDR3 sequence is 13 residues long. The CDR3 sequence: CASGLGSGETQYF. The CDR3 region has the DNA TGTGCCAGCGGGCTGGGGTCGGGGGAGACCCAGTACTTC.

The genes are TRBV19 and TRBJ2-3, with TRBD2 matching over 8 bases. This CDR3 contains 14 residues. Germline values: CDR1 LNHDA, CDR2 SQIVND (reference sequence). Germline trimming cut 1 base from V and 7 bases from J; bases unmatched to any gene: 4. CDR3 DNA: TGTGCCAGTAGTATAGCGCCGGGGGGGCATACGCAGTATTTT. As protein: CASSIAPGGHTQYF.

The J gene is TRBJ2-2, the V gene TRBV6-2 or TRBV6-3, with 10 positions matching TRBD1. Germline V gives CDR1 MNHEY, CDR2 SVGEGT. This CDR3 has 15 amino acids. V shed 2 bases and J 7 bases; nucleotides not matched to a gene: 4. The CDR3, as DNA: TGTGCCAGCAGTTACCGGGACAGGGGAATCGGGGAGCTGTTTTTT. It translates to CASSYRDRGIGELFF.

The chain couples TRBV6-5 to TRBJ1-5, with D possibly matching TRBD1 (5 bases). Germline V lookup: CDR1 MNHEY, CDR2 SVGAGI. With 6 bases removed from V and 4 bases from J, the gap between germline ends came to 16 bases. The CDR3 totals 15 residues. CDR3 amino acids: CASSDVGYRNQPQHF. The DNA of the CDR3 is TGTGCCAGCAGCGACGTTGGCTACAGGAATCAGCCCCAGCATTTT.

V usage is TRBV14 and J usage is TRBJ1-1; D gene unclear. Germline values: CDR1 SGHDN, CDR2 FVKESK. Trimming left V 3 bases short and J 7 bases short, with 15 bases between. The CDR3 totals 14 residues. The CDR3 sequence is CASSQQATNVEAFF. The CDR3 DNA is TGTGCCAGCAGCCAGCAAGCTACGAACGTTGAAGCTTTCTTT.

The sample holds one count of this clone. The chain employs TRBV27 and TRBJ1-2; D is undetermined. V lost 6 bases and J lost 7, with 12 bases in between. Germline V gives CDR1 MNHEY, CDR2 SMNVEV (reference sequence). This CDR3 has 12 residues. The CDR3: CASRVFGSGYTF. DNA of the CDR3: TGTGCCAGCAGGGTTTTTGGGAGTGGCTACACCTTC.

The chain has TRBV12-3 or TRBV12-4 and TRBJ2-7; TRBD1 is a possible D gene (5 bases). Trimming took 3 bases from V and 0 from J, leaving 6 bases between them. The CDR3 is made up of 13 amino acids. This CDR3 reads CASSFTGSYEQYF. CDR3 nucleotide sequence: TGTGCCAGCAGTTTTACAGGCTCCTACGAGCAGTACTTC.

Note on this clone: The identical CDR3 is also encoded by other nucleotide sequences in the sample. The chain has TRBV10-3 and TRBJ1-2, with TRBD1 matching over 10 bases. In germline, CDR1 is ENHRY, CDR2 SYGVKD. Losses at the gene ends were 6 bases for V and 2 bases for J; bases not matched to a gene: 0. The CDR3 runs to 13 residues. Here the CDR3 DNA reads TGTGCCATCAGGACAGGGGGCAACTATGGCTACACCTTC. The encoded protein is CAIRTGGNYGYTF.

CDR3 in amino acids: CASRDQIGGSNQPQHF. The CDR3 coding sequence is TGTGCCAGCAGGGACCAAATCGGGGGTAGCAATCAGCCCCAGCATTTT. The J gene is TRBJ1-5, the V gene TRBV28; possibly TRBD1 for D (5 bases). The CDR3 is made up of 16 amino acids. The germline CDR1 and CDR2 sequences are MDHEN and SYDVKM. Trimming removed 6 bases from V and 0 bases from J, with 15 bases in between.

The CDR3 is CASSSNEKLFF. The CDR3 DNA follows: TGTGCCAGCAGTTCAAATGAAAAACTGTTTTTT. The genes are TRBV6-5 and TRBJ1-4; D ambiguous. The CDR3 totals 11 residues. Germline V gives CDR1 MNHEY, CDR2 SVGAGI. Trimming shortened V by 4 bases and J by 5 bases, and 2 bases separated the two germline ends.

The chain recombines TRBV6-1 with TRBJ1-3, with 10 bases lining up with TRBD1. Germline trimming cut 4 bases from V and 2 bases from J; bases unmatched to any gene: 11. From germline, CDR1 is MNHNS and CDR2 SASEGT. This CDR3 region has 18 residues. Written as DNA, the CDR3 is TGTGCCAGCAGTGCCTCCGGGACAGGGGATTGGGCTGGAAACACCATATATTTT. Its translation is CASSASGTGDWAGNTIYF.

The chain is built from TRBV5-1 and TRBJ2-7; weak D call: TRBD1 (7 bases). The V and J ends lost 0 bases and 3 bases respectively, with 13 bases between them. Germline V gene sequence: CDR1 SGHRS, CDR2 YFSETQ. The CDR3 is 15 residues long. The CDR3 DNA follows: TGCGCCAGCAGCTTGGCCGCGGGACAGCACTACGAGCAGTACTTC. This sequence encodes CASSLAAGQHYEQYF.

The rearrangement uses TRBV5-8 and TRBJ2-3, with 8 bases identical to TRBD2. J was trimmed by 2 bases and V by 4 bases; bases with no gene match: 9. Germline V gives CDR1 SGHTS, CDR2 YDEGEE. CDR3 length: 16 residues. CDR3 region: CASSPLAGGFTDTQYF. CDR3 nucleotides: TGTGCCAGCAGCCCCTTGGCGGGGGGCTTCACAGATACGCAGTATTTT. Looking up the rest from reference TRBV5-8 and TRBJ2-3 gives the full variable domain: EAGVTQSPTHLIKTRGQQATLRCSPISGHTSVYWYQQALGLGLQFLLWYDEGEERNRGNFPPRFSGRQFPNYSSELNVNALELEDSALYLCASSPLAGGFTDTQYFGPGTRLTVL.

The chain recombines TRBV19 with TRBJ1-2; D not resolved. This CDR3 comprises 14 residues. With 4 bases removed from V and 3 bases from J, the gap between germline ends came to 12 bases. From germline, CDR1 is LNHDA and CDR2 SQIVND (reference sequence). The CDR3 DNA reads TGTGCCAGTAGTAATATGGCAGCGGACTATGGCTACACCTTC. Protein sequence: CASSNMAADYGYTF.

This clone was found once. The V call is TRBV2, the J call TRBJ1-5, with 9 bases matching TRBD1. Looked up from germline, CDR1 is SNHLY and CDR2 is FYNNEI. The junction had 4 bases not matched to a gene; V was cut back by 3 bases and J by 4 bases. The length of the CDR3 is 15 residues. CDR3 sequence reads: CASSDQGTGNQPQHF. The CDR3 DNA sequence: TGTGCCAGCAGTGATCAGGGGACAGGGAATCAGCCCCAGCATTTT.

The chain has TRBV4-1 and TRBJ2-7; 7 bases line up with TRBD1. The CDR3 loop spans 16 amino acids. The ends lost 1 base at V and 2 bases at J; junction bases unmatched: 8. The germline gives CDR1 MGHRA, CDR2 YSYEKL. CDR3 coding DNA: TGCGCCAGCAGCCAAGCGATTTCCGGGACAGCCTACGAGCAGTACTTC. Translating it yields CASSQAISGTAYEQYF.

The chain's CDR3 is CASSPRDTDTQYF. CDR3 DNA sequence: TGTGCCAGCAGCCCCCGGGACACAGATACGCAGTATTTT. The chain is built from TRBV7-9 and TRBJ2-3; a weak D match, TRBD2 (5 bases). CDR1 SEHNR and CDR2 FQNEAQ come from the germline V gene (reference sequence). V gave up 5 bases and J gave up 2 bases, with 8 bases separating them. The CDR3 is made up of 13 amino acids.

This chain connects TRBV5-6 to TRBJ1-5; D is perhaps TRBD1 (6 bases). This CDR3 has 15 amino acids. Trimming took 5 bases from V and 0 from J, leaving 12 bases between them. Germline V gene lookup returns CDR1 SGHDT and CDR2 YYEEEE. The CDR3 sequence: CASSEQGTSNQPQHF. In nucleotides, the CDR3 is TGTGCCAGCAGTGAACAGGGAACTAGCAATCAGCCCCAGCATTTT. Full variable domain (missing parts from reference TRBV5-6 and TRBJ1-5): DAGVTQSPTHLIKTRGQQVTLRCSPKSGHDTVSWYQQALGQGPQFIFQYYEEEERQRGNFPDRFSGHQFPNYSSELNVNALLLGDSALYLCASSEQGTSNQPQHFGDGTRLSIL.